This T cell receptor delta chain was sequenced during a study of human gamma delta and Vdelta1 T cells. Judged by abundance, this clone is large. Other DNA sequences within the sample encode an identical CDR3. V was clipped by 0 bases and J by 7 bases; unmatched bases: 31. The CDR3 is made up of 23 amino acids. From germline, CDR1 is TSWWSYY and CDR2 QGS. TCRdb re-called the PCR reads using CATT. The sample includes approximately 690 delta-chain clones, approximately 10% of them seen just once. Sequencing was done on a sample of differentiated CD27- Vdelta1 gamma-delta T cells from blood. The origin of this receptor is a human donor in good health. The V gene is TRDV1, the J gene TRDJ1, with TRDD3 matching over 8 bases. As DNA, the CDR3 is TGTGCTCTTGGGGAACTTTGGTCCTACCCTCTTATGGGGGGATATAACAGCTGGGTTAAACTCATCTTT. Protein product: CALGELWSYPLMGGYNSWVKLIF.